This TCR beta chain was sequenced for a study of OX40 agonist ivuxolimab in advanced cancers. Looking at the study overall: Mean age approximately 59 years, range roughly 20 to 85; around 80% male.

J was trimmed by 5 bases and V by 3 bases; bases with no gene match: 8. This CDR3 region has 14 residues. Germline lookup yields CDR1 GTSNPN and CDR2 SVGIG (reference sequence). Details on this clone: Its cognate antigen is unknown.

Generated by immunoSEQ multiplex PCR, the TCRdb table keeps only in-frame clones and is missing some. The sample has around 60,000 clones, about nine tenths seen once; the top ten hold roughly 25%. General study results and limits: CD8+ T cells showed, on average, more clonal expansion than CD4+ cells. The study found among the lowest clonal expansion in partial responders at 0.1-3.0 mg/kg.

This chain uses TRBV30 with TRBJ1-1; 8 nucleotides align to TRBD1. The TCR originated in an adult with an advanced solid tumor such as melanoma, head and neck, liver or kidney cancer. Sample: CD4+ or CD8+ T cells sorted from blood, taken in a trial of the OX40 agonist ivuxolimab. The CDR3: CAWSGDRGKTEAFF. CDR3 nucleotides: TGTGCCTGGAGCGGTGACAGGGGCAAGACTGAAGCTTTCTTT.